These 15 T cell receptor beta chains came from one sample sequenced in a study of T cell repertoires in cytomegalovirus infection. These receptors have no identified antigens. TCRdb recomputed calls from the reads with MiXCR, one row per CDR3 protein. This table has around 130,000 distinct CDR3 sequences, roughly a quarter appearing once. The sample was PBMCs, sequenced either directly or after in vitro stimulation (not recorded which). The source of these receptors is a human donor in good health (CMV status not recorded). Some clones in this sample may be carry-over from other donors' samples.

The rearrangement joins TRBV12-3 or TRBV12-4 to TRBJ1-2, with 8 bases lining up with TRBD1. The CDR3 totals 13 residues. The V segment lost 2 bases and the J segment 7 bases; nucleotides outside the gene matches: 3. The CDR3 region is CASSLSQGAGYTF. The CDR3 DNA sequence: TGTGCCAGCAGTTTATCCCAGGGGGCTGGCTACACCTTC.

This clonotype has just a few counts. One end of the junction varies from germline; a read error may be responsible. V gene TRBV25-1 combines with J gene TRBJ1-1; D gene uncertain. Germline V gene sequence: CDR1 MGHDK, CDR2 SYGVNS. This CDR3 has 13 residues. Here the CDR3 reads CASSEGGNSEAFF. The CDR3 nucleotides read TGTGCCAGCAGTGAGGGAGGGAACAGTGAAGCTTTCTTT.

This clonotype is medium-sized (0.01 to 0.1%) within its sample. The chain's CDR3 is CASSPQGAVNSPLHF. The CDR3 nucleotides read TGTGCCAGCAGCCCACAGGGGGCGGTTAATTCACCCCTCCACTTT. The J gene is TRBJ1-6, the V gene TRBV7-2; 9 bases align to TRBD1. The CDR3 totals 15 residues. J gave up 6 bases and V 5 bases, and 5 bases lay outside the gene matches. Germline V gene data show CDR1 as SGHTA and CDR2 as FQGNSA.

This clonotype was detected ten times or more. CDR3 sequence reads: CASSSGVSERDDNEQYV. CDR3 nucleotides: TGTGCCAGCAGCTCAGGCGTTTCGGAGCGGGATGACAACGAGCAGTACGTC. This chain connects TRBV11-2 to TRBJ2-7, with 7 bases identical to TRBD2. This CDR3 region has 17 residues. The V and J ends lost 4 bases and 5 bases, in that order; junction bases with no gene match: 17. CDR1 SGHAT and CDR2 FQNNGV come from the germline V gene.

There are a few counts of this clonotype. The chain couples TRBV5-4 to TRBJ2-1; D unresolved. The CDR3 extends over 14 amino acids. CDR1 is SGHNT, CDR2 YYREEE, per germline (reference sequence). The V and J ends lost 0 bases and 7 bases respectively, with 11 bases between them. The CDR3 loop is CASSLARPINEQFF. The CDR3 coding sequence is TGTGCCAGCAGCTTGGCCCGTCCGATTAATGAGCAGTTCTTC.

This clonotype was recorded a few times. The chain recombines TRBV30 with TRBJ2-1, with TRBD2 identical over 8 bases. The germline V gene encodes CDR1 GTSNPN and CDR2 SVGIG (reference sequence). With V trimmed by 5 bases and J by 7 bases, 13 bases remained unmatched. This CDR3 region has 15 residues. Here the CDR3 DNA reads TGTGCCTGGGATTTTATAGCGGGATCTCGGAATGAGCAGTTCTTC. It yields the protein CAWDFIAGSRNEQFF.

The rearrangement uses TRBV6-5 and TRBJ1-1; possible D gene TRBD1, 5 bases. Germline-derived CDR1 and CDR2 are MNHEY and SVGAGI. This CDR3 contains 13 residues. V dropped 2 bases and J dropped 7 bases, with 11 bases sitting between them. The CDR3 coding sequence is TGTGCCAGCAGTTACGGTTGGGGCCTTGAAGCTTTCTTT. Residues: CASSYGWGLEAFF.

This clonotype came up a few times. The CDR3 protein is CASSGKGPGAGTMSRQFF. In DNA, the CDR3 is TGTGCCAGCAGTGGTAAGGGGCCGGGGGCCGGGACGATGAGCAGGCAGTTCTTC. V usage is TRBV12-3 or TRBV12-4 and J usage is TRBJ2-1; either TRBD1 or TRBD2 may fit D (6 bases each). V was pared by 5 bases and J by 12 bases, with 32 bases between. The CDR3 has 18 amino acids.

This clonotype was seen only a few times. The CDR3 region has the DNA TGTGCCAGCAGTTCGTTAAGGGGAGGCACTGAAGCTTTCTTT. It yields the protein CASSSLRGGTEAFF. V and J are TRBV6-5 and TRBJ1-1; D possibly corresponds to TRBD1 (5 bases). This CDR3 is 14 amino acids long. Germline CDR1 MNHEY, CDR2 SVGAGI. Trimming shortened V by 4 bases and J by 4 bases, and 13 bases separated the two germline ends.

This clonotype was seen repeatedly, ten times or more. V gene TRBV6-1 combines with J gene TRBJ2-1; 7 positions match TRBD1. CDR1 is MNHNS, CDR2 SASEGT, per germline. Trimming took 3 bases from V and 2 from J; bases not matched to a gene: 4. The CDR3 length is 15 residues. The CDR3 sequence is CASSDRQGPYNEQFF. CDR3 bases: TGTGCCAGCAGTGACCGACAGGGTCCCTACAATGAGCAGTTCTTC.

The V call is TRBV10-2, the J call TRBJ2-7; 8 nucleotides agree with TRBD2. V was pared by 0 bases and J by 3 bases, with 1 base of the junction left unmatched. CDR1 is WSHSY, CDR2 SAAADI, per germline. This CDR3 comprises 14 residues. The CDR3, as DNA: TGCGCCAGCAGTGAGTCTGCGGGAGGCTACGAGCAGTACGTC. Translated: CASSESAGGYEQYV.

This clonotype was recorded a few times. The V call is TRBV24-1, the J call TRBJ2-1; possibly TRBD2 for D (6 bases). Germline V gene lookup returns CDR1 KGHDR and CDR2 SFDVKD. V lost 4 bases and J 5 bases, leaving 20 bases between the germline ends. The CDR3 runs 17 residues. The CDR3 coding sequence is TGTGCCACCAGTGAGCGAAAGAGTCGGGAGATCAACAATGAGCAGTTCTTC. It translates to CATSERKSREINNEQFF.

The rearrangement joins TRBV6-2 or TRBV6-3 to TRBJ2-7; the D call may be TRBD1 or TRBD2 (5 bases each). CDR1 and CDR2 (germline): MNHEY, SVGEGT. The CDR3 has 16 residues. Deletions cut 2 bases from V and 3 bases from J, with 17 bases between. The CDR3 bases are TGTGCCAGCAGTTACGAACCTGGGGCGGGTTTCTACGAGCAGTACGTC. It encodes CASSYEPGAGFYEQYV.

V gene TRBV6-5 combines with J gene TRBJ2-6; no reliable D call. Germline V gene lookup returns CDR1 MNHEY and CDR2 SVGAGI. This CDR3 spans 14 amino acids. V lost 3 bases, J lost 4 bases, and 7 bases lay in between. This CDR3 is CASSYTSGANVLTF. CDR3 sequence (DNA): TGTGCCAGCAGTTATACTTCCGGGGCCAACGTCCTGACTTTC.

The V gene is TRBV6-5, the J gene TRBJ1-1; D gene uncertain. V was pared by 2 bases and J by 1 base, with 11 bases between. Germline V CDR1 and CDR2: MNHEY, SVGAGI. This CDR3 has 15 amino acids. The CDR3 reads CASSYPPPWNTEAFF. The CDR3 region has the DNA TGTGCCAGCAGTTACCCCCCCCCGTGGAACACTGAAGCTTTCTTT.